The rows below give T cell receptor beta chains drawn from one sample of a study of blood T cell repertoires in COVID-19. Repertoires were generated with immunoSEQ multiplex PCR, while TCRdb's copy carries only in-frame clones and drops some. The data show roughly 160,000 clones, over 80% seen once. The sample comprised peripheral blood. The receptors were sampled from a woman in her sixties with acute or convalescent COVID-19. Each CDR3 is given with its conserved first and last residue. A D gene is named only where the DNA matches it firmly. Not every row has a clone size; where given, it reads once, few, many or a size class.

j_call: TRBJ2-1; clone_size: once; d_call: TRBD2; v_call: TRBV28; cdr3_aa: CASSLAGGPYNEQFF; cdr3_nt: TGTGCCAGCAGTCTAGCGGGGGGGCCGTACAATGAGCAGTTCTTC
j_call: TRBJ1-1; clone_size: NA; d_call: NA; v_call: TRBV3-1/TRBV3-2; cdr3_aa: CASSQVVAGNTEAFF; cdr3_nt: TGTGCCAGCAGCCAAGTGGTCGCGGGGAACACTGAAGCTTTCTTT
j_call: TRBJ1-6; clone_size: NA; d_call: TRBD1; v_call: TRBV3-1/TRBV3-2; cdr3_aa: CASTSGGQGNSPLHF; cdr3_nt: TGTGCCAGCACTTCGGGGGGACAGGGGAATTCACCCCTCCACTTT
j_call: TRBJ1-2; clone_size: NA; d_call: TRBD1; v_call: TRBV2; cdr3_aa: CASSDNIRGLANYGYTF; cdr3_nt: TGTGCCAGCAGTGATAACATCAGGGGGCTAGCTAACTATGGCTACACCTTC
j_call: TRBJ1-2; clone_size: NA; d_call: NA; v_call: TRBV14; cdr3_aa: CASSPELGGLSGYTF; cdr3_nt: TGTGCCAGCAGCCCCGAATTGGGGGGGCTCTCTGGCTACACCTTC
j_call: TRBJ2-7; clone_size: NA; d_call: NA; v_call: TRBV6-2/TRBV6-3; cdr3_aa: CASSPQGYEQYF; cdr3_nt: TGTGCCAGCAGCCCCCAGGGCTACGAGCAGTACTTC
j_call: TRBJ2-2; clone_size: NA; d_call: NA; v_call: TRBV6-1; cdr3_aa: CASSEGSGENTGELFF; cdr3_nt: TGTGCCAGCAGTGAAGGCTCAGGGGAGAACACCGGGGAGCTGTTTTTT
j_call: TRBJ1-5; clone_size: once; d_call: NA; v_call: TRBV28; cdr3_aa: CASSPSQGTQPQHF; cdr3_nt: TGTGCCAGCAGCCCCAGTCAGGGGACTCAGCCCCAGCATTTT
j_call: TRBJ2-2; clone_size: NA; d_call: NA; v_call: TRBV11-3; cdr3_aa: CASSSGHTNTGELFF; cdr3_nt: TGTGCCAGCAGCTCGGGACATACGAACACCGGGGAGCTGTTTTTT
j_call: TRBJ2-7; clone_size: NA; d_call: TRBD1; v_call: TRBV5-4; cdr3_aa: CASSFSGTGVEQYF; cdr3_nt: TGTGCCAGCAGCTTCAGCGGGACAGGGGTCGAGCAGTACTTC
j_call: TRBJ1-2; clone_size: few; d_call: TRBD1; v_call: TRBV6-2/TRBV6-3; cdr3_aa: CASSDKPDRGRIDYGYTF; cdr3_nt: TGTGCCAGCAGTGACAAACCGGACAGGGGGCGTATCGACTATGGCTACACCTTC
j_call: TRBJ1-6; clone_size: NA; d_call: NA; v_call: TRBV4-1; cdr3_aa: CASSQGQGGEINSPLHF; cdr3_nt: TGCGCCAGCAGCCAAGGCCAGGGCGGGGAAATCAATTCACCCCTCCACTTT
j_call: TRBJ1-1; clone_size: few; d_call: TRBD1; v_call: TRBV11-2; cdr3_aa: CASSLVTGVNTEAFF; cdr3_nt: TGTGCCAGCAGCTTAGTGACAGGGGTGAACACTGAAGCTTTCTTT
j_call: TRBJ1-6; clone_size: NA; d_call: TRBD1; v_call: TRBV12-3/TRBV12-4; cdr3_aa: CASSFSGGSPLHF; cdr3_nt: TGTGCCAGCAGTTTTTCAGGGGGTTCACCCCTCCACTTT
j_call: TRBJ2-7; clone_size: NA; d_call: NA; v_call: TRBV30; cdr3_aa: CAWSVGLYEQYF; cdr3_nt: TGTGCCTGGAGTGTGGGGCTCTACGAGCAGTACTTC
j_call: TRBJ2-5; clone_size: NA; d_call: TRBD1; v_call: TRBV7-3; cdr3_aa: CASSKGQQETQYF; cdr3_nt: TGTGCCAGCAGCAAGGGACAGCAAGAGACCCAGTACTTC
j_call: TRBJ2-7; clone_size: few; d_call: TRBD2; v_call: TRBV9; cdr3_aa: CASSLVSGGAVREQYF; cdr3_nt: TGTGCCAGCAGTCTGGTTAGCGGGGGGGCCGTCCGCGAGCAGTACTTC
j_call: TRBJ2-7; clone_size: NA; d_call: NA; v_call: TRBV11-2; cdr3_aa: CASSPGGSAREQYF; cdr3_nt: TGTGCCAGCAGCCCGGGTGGTAGCGCGAGGGAGCAGTACTTC
j_call: TRBJ1-1; clone_size: NA; d_call: NA; v_call: TRBV30; cdr3_aa: CAWRGGPGPNTEAFF; cdr3_nt: TGTGCCTGGAGGGGAGGACCGGGTCCAAACACTGAAGCTTTCTTT